What follows are 9 T cell receptor beta chains derived from one specimen sequenced in a study of blood T cell repertoires in COVID-19. The protocol was immunoSEQ multiplex PCR, while the TCRdb copy is restricted to in-frame clones and leaves out a portion. This sample yields hundreds of thousands of clones, of which around 84% are seen a single time; 18% belongs to the top ten. The sample comprised peripheral blood. These receptors all come from a woman over 75 with active or convalescent COVID-19.

The J gene is TRBJ2-6, the V gene TRBV7-2; tentative D call: TRBD2 (5 bases). Trimming took 2 bases from V and 1 from J, leaving 15 bases between them. Germline CDR1 reads SGHTA; CDR2 reads FQGNSA. The CDR3 spans 18 residues. CDR3 protein: CASSLTRDVPSGANVLTF. The CDR3 DNA sequence: TGTGCCAGCAGCTTAACTAGGGATGTCCCGTCTGGGGCCAACGTCCTGACTTTC. Drawing the rest from reference TRBV7-2 and TRBJ2-6, the complete variable domain is GAGVSQSPSNKVTEKGKDVELRCDPISGHTALYWYRQSLGQGLEFLIYFQGNSAPDKSGLPSDRFSAERTGGSVSTLTIQRTQQEDSAVYLCASSLTRDVPSGANVLTFGAGSRLTVL.

Concerning this clone: Other DNA sequences in the sample encode the same CDR3. V gene TRBV20-1 combines with J gene TRBJ2-5, with D possibly matching TRBD1 (5 bases). Germline assignment: CDR1 DFQATT and CDR2 SNEGSKA (reference sequence). The CDR3 runs 13 residues. Trimming shortened V by 3 bases and J by 1 base, and 9 bases separated the two germline ends. The CDR3 reads CSASGDSQETQYF. The CDR3 DNA sequence: TGCAGTGCTAGTGGAGACAGCCAAGAGACCCAGTACTTC.

The chain is built from TRBV7-2 and TRBJ1-1; 7 bases match TRBD1. The J segment lost 6 bases and the V segment lost 8 bases, leaving 9 bases of the junction unmatched. This CDR3 is built from 13 residues. Germline assignment: CDR1 SGHTA and CDR2 FQGNSA. The CDR3 region has the DNA TGTGCCAGCCGAGTGGACAGGCGGGCTGAAGCTTTCTTT. Protein sequence: CASRVDRRAEAFF.

The rearrangement uses TRBV24-1 and TRBJ1-5, with 10 bases fitting TRBD1. CDR1 is KGHDR and CDR2 is SFDVKD in the germline V gene. J was trimmed by 6 bases and V by 1 base; bases with no gene match: 2. The CDR3 spans 15 residues. Here the CDR3 DNA reads TGTGCCACCAGTGATTTTGGACAGGGGGGTCAGCCCCAGCATTTT. This sequence encodes CATSDFGQGGQPQHF.

V and J are TRBV3-1 (or the pseudogene TRBV3-2) and TRBJ2-5, with D perhaps TRBD1 (6 bases). The CDR3 sequence is 13 residues long. Germline V lookup: CDR1 LGHDT, CDR2 YNNKEL (reference sequence). V gave up 4 bases and J gave up 3 bases, with 9 bases separating them. The CDR3 region has the DNA TGTGCCAGCAGCCTCAACAGGGAAGAGACCCAGTACTTC. Amino acids: CASSLNREETQYF.

CDR3 amino acids: CAWGGGRVRYEQYF. The DNA of the CDR3 is TGTGCCTGGGGGGGCGGGAGAGTCCGCTACGAGCAGTACTTC. The chain links TRBV30 to TRBJ2-7, with D possibly matching TRBD2 (7 bases). The CDR3 consists of 14 residues. V was pared by 5 bases and J by 3 bases, with 17 bases between. Germline V gene sequence: CDR1 GTSNPN, CDR2 SVGIG (reference sequence).

V is TRBV7-8 and J is TRBJ2-3; D might be TRBD1 (5 bases). This CDR3 has 16 amino acids. Germline V gene sequence: CDR1 SGHVS, CDR2 FQNEAQ. V was shortened by 0 bases and J by 4 bases, with 14 bases between the two germline ends. The CDR3 loop is CASSLASAGNADTQYF. For the CDR3, the DNA is TGTGCCAGCAGCTTAGCGTCGGCAGGGAACGCAGATACGCAGTATTTT.

V usage is TRBV4-2 and J usage is TRBJ2-1; no firm D call. Trimming removed 0 bases from V and 1 base from J, with 10 bases in between. The CDR3 has 16 residues. The germline V gene has CDR1 LGHNA and CDR2 YNFKEQ. This CDR3 reads CASSQDASASYNEQFF. CDR3 coding DNA: TGTGCCAGCAGCCAAGATGCGAGCGCTTCCTACAATGAGCAGTTCTTC.

This rearrangement joins TRBV7-3 to TRBJ1-1; 8 bases agree with TRBD1. V lost 5 bases, J lost 1 base, and 3 bases stayed unmatched. Germline values: CDR1 SGHTA, CDR2 FQGTGA. This CDR3 is 14 amino acids long. This CDR3 reads CASSVDRGNTEAFF. The DNA for the CDR3 is TGTGCCAGCAGCGTCGACAGGGGGAACACTGAAGCTTTCTTT. Looking up the rest from reference TRBV7-3 and TRBJ1-1 gives the full variable domain: GAGVSQTPSNKVTEKGKYVELRCDPISGHTALYWYRQSLGQGPEFLIYFQGTGAADDSGLPNDRFFAVRPEGSVSTLKIQRTERGDSAVYLCASSVDRGNTEAFFGQGTRLTVV.